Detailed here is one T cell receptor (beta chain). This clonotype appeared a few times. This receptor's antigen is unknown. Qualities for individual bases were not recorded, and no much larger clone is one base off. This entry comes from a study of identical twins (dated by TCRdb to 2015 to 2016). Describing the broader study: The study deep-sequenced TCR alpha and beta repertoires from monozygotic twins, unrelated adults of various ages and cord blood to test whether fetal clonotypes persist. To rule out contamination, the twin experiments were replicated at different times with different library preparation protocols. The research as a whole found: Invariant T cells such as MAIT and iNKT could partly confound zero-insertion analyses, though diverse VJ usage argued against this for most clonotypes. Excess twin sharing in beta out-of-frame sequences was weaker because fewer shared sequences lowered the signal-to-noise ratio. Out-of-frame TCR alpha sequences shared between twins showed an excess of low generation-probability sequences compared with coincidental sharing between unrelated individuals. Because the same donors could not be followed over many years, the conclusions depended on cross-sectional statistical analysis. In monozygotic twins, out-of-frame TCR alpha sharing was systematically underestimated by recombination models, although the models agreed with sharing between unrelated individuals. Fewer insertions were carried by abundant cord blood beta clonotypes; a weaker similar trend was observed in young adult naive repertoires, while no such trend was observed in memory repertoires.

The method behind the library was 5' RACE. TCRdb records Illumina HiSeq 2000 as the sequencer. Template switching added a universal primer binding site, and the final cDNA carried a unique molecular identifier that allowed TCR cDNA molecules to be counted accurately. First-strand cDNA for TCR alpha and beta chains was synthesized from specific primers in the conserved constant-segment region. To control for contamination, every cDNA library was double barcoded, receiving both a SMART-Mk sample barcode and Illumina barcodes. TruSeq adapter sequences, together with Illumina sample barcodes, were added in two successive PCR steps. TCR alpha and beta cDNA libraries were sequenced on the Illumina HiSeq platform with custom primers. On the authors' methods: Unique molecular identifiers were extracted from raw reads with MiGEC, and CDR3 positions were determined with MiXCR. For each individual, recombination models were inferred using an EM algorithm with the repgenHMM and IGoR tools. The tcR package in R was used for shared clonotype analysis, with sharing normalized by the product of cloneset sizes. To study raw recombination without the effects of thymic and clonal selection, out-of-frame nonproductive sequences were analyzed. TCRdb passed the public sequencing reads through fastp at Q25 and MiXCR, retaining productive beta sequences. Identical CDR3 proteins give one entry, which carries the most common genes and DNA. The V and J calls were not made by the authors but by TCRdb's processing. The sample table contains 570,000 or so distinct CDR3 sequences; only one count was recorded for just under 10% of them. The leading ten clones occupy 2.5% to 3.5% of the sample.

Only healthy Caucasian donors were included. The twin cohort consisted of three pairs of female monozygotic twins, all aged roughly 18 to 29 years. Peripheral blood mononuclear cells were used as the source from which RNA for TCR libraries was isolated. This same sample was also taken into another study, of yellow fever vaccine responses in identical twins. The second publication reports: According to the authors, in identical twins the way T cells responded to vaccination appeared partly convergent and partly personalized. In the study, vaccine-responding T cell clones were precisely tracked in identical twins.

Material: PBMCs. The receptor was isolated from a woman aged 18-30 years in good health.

The CDR3 reads CATSREPPGQGSSYEQYF. The DNA is as follows: TGTGCCACCAGCAGAGAGCCCCCGGGACAGGGAAGCTCCTACGAGCAGTACTTC. Here the chain combines TRBV15 and TRBJ2-7; TRBD1 lines up with 9 middle nucleotides. Clipping removes 0 bases from V and 0 bases from J, with 9 as the unmatched junction base count. The CDR3 runs 18 residues from the cysteine to the phenylalanine. The DNA shown is the 54-base CDR3, in frame from base 1. CDR1 and CDR2, looked up from the germline V gene (reference sequence), are LNHNV and YYDKDF.